These 18 T cell receptor beta chains were all obtained from the same sample, sequenced in a study of a mutant IDH1 vaccine in newly diagnosed glioma (dated by TCRdb to about 2021). Library preparation used the immunoSEQ multiplex PCR assay. Here the immuneACCESS table is served through TCRdb, limited to in-frame sequences with V and J called. Missing clones are a known gap in these copies; in checked studies unresolved V genes cover under half, and the rest lacks a known reason. This sample lists tens of thousands of clones; over 75% were detected once. The ten largest make up approximately 19% of the sample. Reading the label with the study, this specimen's time point is: baseline, week 1 (first vaccination visit). The sample's treatment or condition, from its label and the paper: pre-vaccination baseline after standard-of-care therapy. Sequencing was performed on PBMCs, taken from a glioma patient treated with radiotherapy, temozolomide or both. These receptors were collected from a man younger than 45 with glioma.

The chain employs TRBV9 and TRBJ2-1; 7 bases align to TRBD1. V shed 0 bases, J shed 7 bases, and the junction held 7 bases outside the gene matches. CDR3 length equals 15 residues. Germline-derived CDR1 and CDR2 are SGDLS and YYNGEE. As DNA, the CDR3 is TGTGCCAGCAGCGTAGTGTTGGGACAGTTGAATGAGCAGTTCTTC. Protein: CASSVVLGQLNEQFF.

The chain recombines TRBV7-9 with TRBJ2-7; tentative D call: TRBD1 (5 bases). Trimming pared 5 bases from V and 1 base from J, leaving 12 bases between. Germline CDR1 and CDR2: SEHNR and FQNEAQ (reference sequence). The CDR3 spans 14 residues. DNA of the CDR3: TGTGCCAGCAGCCAGGGCCTCCATTCCTACGAGCAGTACTTC. It translates to CASSQGLHSYEQYF.

This clone has only a few counts. This chain links TRBV25-1 with TRBJ1-1; D may be TRBD1 (5 bases). Trimming removed 3 bases from V and 2 bases from J, with 7 bases in between. Germline V gives CDR1 MGHDK, CDR2 SYGVNS. There are 13 residues in the CDR3. The chain's CDR3 is CASSDTGNTEAFF. The CDR3 DNA follows: TGTGCCAGCAGTGATACAGGTAACACTGAAGCTTTCTTT.

There are a few counts of this clone. The chain uses TRBV2 and TRBJ1-1, with 7 nucleotides matching TRBD1. Germline-derived CDR1 and CDR2 are SNHLY and FYNNEI. The J segment lost 4 bases and the V segment lost 7 bases, leaving 6 bases of the junction unmatched. The CDR3 sequence is 13 residues long. Written as DNA, the CDR3 is TGTGCCAGCATTAGAGACAGGGCCACTGAAGCTTTCTTT. It encodes CASIRDRATEAFF.

The chain recombines TRBV7-2 with TRBJ1-1; a weak D match, TRBD1 (5 bases). CDR1 and CDR2 (germline): SGHTA, FQGNSA. V was trimmed by 1 base and J by 3 bases, leaving 12 bases between them. The length of the CDR3 is 15 residues. The DNA for the CDR3 is TGTGCCAGCAGCTTAGGCCGGGGCAGGGACACTGAAGCTTTCTTT. Translating gives CASSLGRGRDTEAFF.

The chain links TRBV28 to TRBJ2-7, with D possibly being TRBD1 (6 bases). Germline lookup yields CDR1 MDHEN and CDR2 SYDVKM. This CDR3 region has 12 residues. With 11 bases removed from V and 4 bases from J, the gap between germline ends came to 15 bases. CDR3 sequence (DNA): TGTGCCTCCTCAAGGGGGAATTACGAGCAGTACTTC. Translation gives CASSRGNYEQYF. Variable domain in full (rest from reference TRBV28 and TRBJ2-7): DVKVTQSSRYLVKRTGEKVFLECVQDMDHENMFWYRQDPGLGLRLIYFSYDVKMKEKGDIPEGYSVSREKKERFSLILESASTNQTSMYLCASSRGNYEQYFGPGTRLTVT.

This chain uses TRBV6-6 with TRBJ1-1; D not certain. The CDR3 extends over 11 amino acids. Per the germline V gene, CDR1 is MNHNY and CDR2 is SVGAGI (reference sequence). The germline V and J ends were trimmed by 6 bases and 12 bases, with 14 bases remaining between them. The CDR3 bases are TGTGCCAGCAGCGTCGGTGTGGAAACTTTCTTT. Protein product: CASSVGVETFF.

The CDR3 sequence is CASSLIAGTGFYGYTF. Written as DNA, the CDR3 is TGTGCCAGCAGTCTTATAGCCGGGACAGGGTTCTACGGCTACACCTTC. This sequence joins TRBV28 and TRBJ1-2; 9 bases fit TRBD1. CDR1 and CDR2 (germline): MDHEN, SYDVKM. This CDR3 is 16 amino acids long. V shed 5 bases and J 8 bases; nucleotides not matched to a gene: 15.

The chain combines TRBV6-1 with TRBJ1-6; 10 bases are a match to TRBD1. The CDR3 runs 15 residues. V dropped 6 bases and J dropped 9; count of bases not matched to a gene: 8. Per the germline V gene, CDR1 is MNHNS and CDR2 is SASEGT. Here the CDR3 reads CASRRETGGFSPLHF. The CDR3 nucleotides are TGTGCCAGCAGAAGAGAGACAGGGGGCTTTTCACCCCTCCACTTT.

The chain joins TRBV7-9 to TRBJ2-7; no reliable D call. Germline CDR1 and CDR2: SEHNR and FQNEAQ (reference sequence). This CDR3 comprises 12 residues. V was clipped by 0 bases and J by 5 bases, with 5 bases between them. CDR3 sequence (DNA): TGTGCCAGCAGCTTAGCGTCCGACGAGCAGTACTTC. This sequence encodes CASSLASDEQYF.

The V gene is TRBV9, the J gene TRBJ2-7, with 7 bases matching TRBD2. Germline CDR1 and CDR2: SGDLS and YYNGEE. The CDR3 extends over 15 amino acids. V lost 4 bases and J lost 0; bases outside the gene matches: 7. The CDR3 protein is CASSISGASSYEQYF. In DNA form, the CDR3 reads TGTGCCAGCAGCATAAGCGGGGCCAGCTCCTACGAGCAGTACTTC.

V is TRBV4-2 and J is TRBJ2-3; 10 nucleotides align to TRBD1. The CDR3 has 17 residues. Trimming took 0 bases from V and 7 from J; bases not matched to a gene: 10. Germline lookup yields CDR1 LGHNA and CDR2 YNFKEQ. CDR3 sequence reads: CASSQEKTGGASNTQYF. CDR3 DNA: TGTGCCAGCAGCCAAGAAAAGACAGGGGGCGCGTCAAATACGCAGTATTTT.

The count of this clone is one. This chain links TRBV9 with TRBJ2-1, with TRBD2 as a possible D gene (5 bases). Germline values: CDR1 SGDLS, CDR2 YYNGEE. The CDR3 is 15 amino acids. V was cut by 4 bases and J by 6 bases, with 17 bases left in between. The CDR3 here is CASSLLASTSNEQFF. CDR3 nucleotide sequence: TGTGCCAGCAGCCTCCTCGCTAGCACGAGCAATGAGCAGTTCTTC. The variable domain in full, completed from reference TRBV9 and TRBJ2-1, reads DSGVTQTPKHLITATGQRVTLRCSPRSGDLSVYWYQQSLDQGLQFLIQYYNGEERAKGNILERFSAQQFPDLHSELNLSSLELGDSALYFCASSLLASTSNEQFFGPGTRLTVL.

The chain carries TRBV29-1 and TRBJ1-5; maybe TRBD1 (5 bases). The CDR3 is 13 residues long. CDR1 is SQVTM and CDR2 is ANQGSEA in the germline V gene. V was trimmed by 4 bases and J by 4 bases, leaving 11 bases between them. DNA of the CDR3: TGCAGCGTTGGAGAAGGGGAGAATCAGCCCCAGCATTTT. Amino acids: CSVGEGENQPQHF.

This chain connects TRBV11-1 to TRBJ2-3, with 11 bases lining up with TRBD2. The CDR3 consists of 17 residues. Trimming at V came to 2 bases and at J to 4 bases, leaving 8 bases not matched to a gene. Germline lookup yields CDR1 SGHAT and CDR2 FQDESV (reference sequence). The CDR3 DNA is TGTGCCAGCAGCTTACTAGGACTAGCGGGTGATTCAGATACGCAGTATTTT. Encoded protein: CASSLLGLAGDSDTQYF.

The CDR3 bases are TGTGCCAGCAGCTCTAGTGGGGGGGGACTTAACTATGGCTACACCTTC. Translation: CASSSSGGGLNYGYTF. The chain couples TRBV7-9 to TRBJ1-2; D perhaps matches TRBD1 (5 bases). Germline V gives CDR1 SEHNR, CDR2 FQNEAQ (reference sequence). The CDR3 sequence is 16 residues long. Trimming took off 4 bases at V and 1 base at J, with 16 bases between the two ends.

The CDR3 bases are TGTGCCAGCAGCTCAAGTGGACTAGCGGGGGCGGGGGAGACCCAGTACTTC. Translated, it gives CASSSSGLAGAGETQYF. The chain recombines TRBV5-4 with TRBJ2-5; TRBD2 matches 13 bases. The CDR3 totals 17 residues. CDR1 is SGHNT, CDR2 YYREEE, per germline (reference sequence). V shed 3 bases, J shed 5 bases, and the junction held 10 bases outside the gene matches.

The chain couples TRBV5-4 to TRBJ1-1; 8 bases match TRBD1. V was pared by 4 bases and J by 6 bases, with 5 bases of the junction left unmatched. Looked up from germline, CDR1 is SGHNT and CDR2 is YYREEE (reference sequence). This CDR3 has 13 residues. The CDR3 DNA reads TGTGCCAGCAGCCTCGGACAGGGCCCTGAAGCTTTCTTT. Translating gives CASSLGQGPEAFF.